This record covers a single T cell receptor beta chain. The data derive from a study of blood T cell repertoires in COVID-19. Overall study: Samples taken during acute and convalescent COVID-19 were collected in the United States, Italy and Spain.

Clones were sequenced by immunoSEQ multiplex PCR, and TCRdb holds only the in-frame ones, with some missing. The sample contains some 140,000 clones, around four fifths of which appear only once. The junction had 6 bases not matched to a gene; V was cut back by 5 bases and J by 6 bases. Germline-derived CDR1 and CDR2 are SGHTA and FQGNSA. The CDR3 is made up of 16 amino acids. V usage is TRBV7-2 and J usage is TRBJ2-3; 15 bases are shared with TRBD2. This receptor was identified in a man at least 80 years old with acute or convalescent COVID-19. Sample: peripheral blood. DNA for the CDR3: TGTGCCAGCAGCGACGGACTAGCGGGGGGGCTGGATACGCAGTATTTT. Protein: CASSDGLAGGLDTQYF.